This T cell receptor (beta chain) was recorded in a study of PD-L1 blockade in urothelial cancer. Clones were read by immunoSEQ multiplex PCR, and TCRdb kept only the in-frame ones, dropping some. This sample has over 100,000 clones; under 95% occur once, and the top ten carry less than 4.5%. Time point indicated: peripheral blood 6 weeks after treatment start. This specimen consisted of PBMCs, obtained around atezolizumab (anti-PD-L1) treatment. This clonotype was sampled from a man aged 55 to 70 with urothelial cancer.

CDR3 in DNA: TGTGCCAGCAGTCCCCAGGGGACGGGTCAGCCCCAGCATTTT. Translating it yields CASSPQGTGQPQHF. The chain links TRBV28 to TRBJ1-5; tentative D call: TRBD1 (6 bases). This CDR3 region has 14 residues. Germline lookup yields CDR1 MDHEN and CDR2 SYDVKM. V lost 5 bases and J lost 6, with 14 bases in between.